A single sample gave rise to the 22 T cell receptor beta chains below, sequenced in a study of blood T cell repertoires in COVID-19. Using immunoSEQ multiplex PCR, the repertoire was profiled, and TCRdb retains in-frame clones only, with some absent. The sample consists of 130,000 or so clones, almost 90% of them appearing once. Sequencing was done on a sample of peripheral blood. Receptors were obtained from a woman aged 60-75 years with acute or convalescent COVID-19.

The V gene is TRBV7-9, the J gene TRBJ1-2; possible D gene TRBD1, 6 bases. This CDR3 is built from 16 residues. Looked up from germline, CDR1 is SEHNR and CDR2 is FQNEAQ (reference sequence). V lost 1 base and J lost 4, with 16 bases in between. CDR3 bases: TGTGCCAGCAGCTTAGGAGGACAGCTCGACGGCTATGGCTACACCTTC. This sequence encodes CASSLGGQLDGYGYTF.

J is TRBJ1-4 and V is TRBV3-1 (or the pseudogene TRBV3-2); 7 nucleotides line up with TRBD1. J lost 4 bases, V lost 4 bases, and 9 bases had no gene match. This CDR3 comprises 16 residues. The germline V gene encodes CDR1 LGHDT and CDR2 YNNKEL (reference sequence). The CDR3 DNA reads TGTGCCAGCAGCCCCCTAACAGGGGCCTATAATGAAAAACTGTTTTTT. Amino acids: CASSPLTGAYNEKLFF.

The chain links TRBV11-1 to TRBJ1-6; perhaps TRBD1 as D (6 bases). V lost 7 bases to trimming and J lost 7 bases, with 14 bases between them. Germline CDR1 and CDR2: SGHAT and FQDESV (reference sequence). This CDR3 region has 14 residues. The CDR3 DNA sequence: TGTGCCAGCACCTCAGGGGAGATCAATTCACCCCTCCACTTT. Its protein product is CASTSGEINSPLHF. Based on the CDR3 plus reference TRBV11-1 and TRBJ1-6, the full variable domain is EAEVAQSPRYKITEKSQAVAFWCDPISGHATLYWYRQILGQGPELLVQFQDESVVDDSQLPKDRFSAERLKGVDSTLKIQPAELGDSAMYLCASTSGEINSPLHFGNGTRLTVT.

The chain carries TRBV30 and TRBJ2-5; TRBD1 agrees at 7 bases. With V trimmed by 2 bases and J by 1 base, 1 base remained unmatched. Germline V gene lookup returns CDR1 GTSNPN and CDR2 SVGIG (reference sequence). CDR3 size: 13 residues. The CDR3 nucleotides read TGTGCCTGGAGTCGGGACAGCCAAGAGACCCAGTACTTC. Its translation is CAWSRDSQETQYF.

The chain couples TRBV5-4 to TRBJ2-1; a weak D match, TRBD2 (5 bases). Trimming shortened V by 3 bases and J by 0 bases, and 10 bases separated the two germline ends. CDR1 is SGHNT, CDR2 YYREEE, per germline (reference sequence). The CDR3 length is 15 residues. The CDR3 DNA reads TGTGCCAGCAGCTCGACGGGAAGCTCCTACAATGAGCAGTTCTTC. It translates to CASSSTGSSYNEQFF.

This chain links TRBV4-3 with TRBJ2-5, with TRBD1 as a possible D gene (5 bases). The CDR3 length is 14 residues. Germline V gene data show CDR1 as LGHNA and CDR2 as YSLEER. V was cut by 1 base and J by 5 bases, with 11 bases left in between. CDR3 protein: CASSQALGAETQYF. The CDR3 coding sequence is TGCGCCAGCAGCCAAGCCCTTGGGGCGGAGACCCAGTACTTC.

V usage is TRBV18 and J usage is TRBJ2-7; D is perhaps TRBD2 (5 bases). The germline V gene encodes CDR1 KGHSH and CDR2 LQKENI. This CDR3 has 15 amino acids. Trimming took 3 bases from V and 2 from J, leaving 14 bases between them. CDR3 sequence reads: CASSPEAATPYEQYF. CDR3 nucleotides: TGTGCCAGCTCACCGGAGGCGGCTACTCCCTACGAGCAGTACTTC.

The chain joins TRBV27 to TRBJ1-4; D possibly corresponds to TRBD1 (5 bases). There are 15 residues in the CDR3. In germline, CDR1 is MNHEY, CDR2 SMNVEV (reference sequence). Trimming took 4 bases from V and 2 from J, leaving 11 bases between them. DNA of the CDR3: TGTGCCAGCAGTTCGGGGGGGATGACTAATGAAAAACTGTTTTTT. This translates into CASSSGGMTNEKLFF.

The V and J genes are TRBV6-6 and TRBJ1-6, with D possibly matching TRBD1 (6 bases). The CDR3 contains 14 residues. Germline CDR1 reads MNHNY; CDR2 reads SVGAGI (reference sequence). Trimming removed 2 bases at V and 10 bases at J, with 12 bases between. This CDR3 is CASSYVRGGSPLHF. The CDR3 DNA is TGTGCCAGCAGTTACGTCAGGGGTGGGTCACCCCTCCACTTT.

The chain couples TRBV2 to TRBJ1-2; D is ambiguous. Germline values: CDR1 SNHLY, CDR2 FYNNEI. CDR3 length: 13 residues. Between the trimmed V and J ends, which lost 1 base and 5 bases, there was a span of 8 bases. The DNA of the CDR3 is TGTGCCAGCAGTGAAGGTATTGAGTATGGCTACACCTTC. Encoded protein: CASSEGIEYGYTF.

The gene calls are TRBV5-6 and TRBJ1-2, with 8 bases that match TRBD1. Germline V CDR1 and CDR2: SGHDT, YYEEEE. The junction had 9 bases not matched to a gene; V was cut back by 4 bases and J by 4 bases. The CDR3 covers 15 residues. For the CDR3, the DNA is TGTGCCAGCAGCCGAGGGGCAGGGGGCTTCTATGGCTACACCTTC. Translation: CASSRGAGGFYGYTF.

V usage is TRBV6-4 and J usage is TRBJ1-2, with D tentatively TRBD1 (6 bases). CDR1 is MRHNA and CDR2 is SNTAGT in the germline V gene. V gave up 2 bases and J gave up 2 bases, with 6 bases separating them. The CDR3 totals 13 residues. The CDR3 protein is CASSDGTNYGYTF. The CDR3 DNA is TGTGCCAGCAGTGACGGGACAAACTATGGCTACACCTTC.

A few counts support this clone. The chain uses TRBV20-1 and TRBJ1-1; tentative D call: TRBD1 (5 bases). V lost 6 bases and J lost 0, with 20 bases in between. CDR3 length: 16 amino acids. CDR1 DFQATT and CDR2 SNEGSKA come from the germline V gene (reference sequence). The DNA of the CDR3 is TGCAGTGCGAGTCCCGACAGATACTTGGTGAACACTGAAGCTTTCTTT. Protein: CSASPDRYLVNTEAFF.

The V and J genes are TRBV5-5 and TRBJ2-7, with TRBD2 matching over 10 bases. CDR1 is SGHKS and CDR2 is YYEKEE in the germline V gene (reference sequence). V was pared by 2 bases and J by 1 base, with 3 bases of the junction left unmatched. The CDR3 totals 15 residues. CDR3 amino acids: CASSLRTSGSYEQYF. CDR3 sequence (DNA): TGTGCCAGCAGCTTAAGGACTAGCGGTTCCTACGAGCAGTACTTC.

J is TRBJ2-3 and V is TRBV5-1, with a possible D match to TRBD1 (6 bases). The CDR3 extends over 15 amino acids. CDR1 and CDR2 (germline): SGHRS, YFSETQ. V was cut by 4 bases and J by 4 bases, with 16 bases left in between. The chain's CDR3 is CASSPTRQVADTQYF. The DNA for the CDR3 is TGCGCCAGCAGCCCCACCCGACAGGTTGCAGATACGCAGTATTTT. The variable domain in full, with the rest retrieved from reference TRBV5-1 and TRBJ2-3, is KAGVTQTPRYLIKTRGQQVTLSCSPISGHRSVSWYQQTPGQGLQFLFEYFSETQRNKGNFPGRFSGRQFSNSRSEMNVSTLELGDSALYLCASSPTRQVADTQYFGPGTRLTVL.

The rearrangement links TRBV3-1 (or the pseudogene TRBV3-2) to TRBJ2-5; 8 bases line up with TRBD2. V shed 4 bases and J 3 bases; nucleotides not matched to a gene: 10. Germline CDR1 LGHDT, CDR2 YNNKEL (reference sequence). This CDR3 has 16 residues. CDR3: CASSPLRRTSKETQYF. In DNA form, the CDR3 reads TGTGCCAGCAGCCCACTTAGGAGGACTAGCAAAGAGACCCAGTACTTC.

The chain employs TRBV7-2 and TRBJ1-3; D call uncertain. This CDR3 comprises 16 residues. V shed 0 bases and J shed 4 bases, with 13 bases lying between them. The germline gives CDR1 SGHTA, CDR2 FQGNSA. The CDR3 protein is CASSLASPGVGNTIYF. The CDR3 DNA is TGTGCCAGCAGCTTAGCGTCCCCCGGAGTGGGAAACACCATATATTTT. The entire variable domain, with the rest obtained from reference TRBV7-2 and TRBJ1-3, is as follows: GAGVSQSPSNKVTEKGKDVELRCDPISGHTALYWYRQSLGQGLEFLIYFQGNSAPDKSGLPSDRFSAERTGGSVSTLTIQRTQQEDSAVYLCASSLASPGVGNTIYFGEGSWLTVV.

The J gene is TRBJ1-1, the V gene TRBV4-2, with TRBD1 as a possible D gene (5 bases). V was shortened by 0 bases and J by 3 bases, with 11 bases between the two germline ends. The germline gives CDR1 LGHNA, CDR2 YNFKEQ. CDR3 length: 15 residues. In DNA form, the CDR3 reads TGTGCCAGCAGCCAAGATAGTGTCAGGGACACTGAAGCTTTCTTT. It translates to CASSQDSVRDTEAFF.

The CDR3 coding sequence is TGTGCCAGCAGGGTAGACAGGGGCTCAGATACGCAGTATTTT. It translates to CASRVDRGSDTQYF. This rearrangement joins TRBV6-5 to TRBJ2-3; TRBD1 matches 8 bases. CDR3 size: 14 residues. Per the germline V gene, CDR1 is MNHEY and CDR2 is SVGAGI. The J segment lost 4 bases and the V segment lost 6 bases, leaving 6 bases of the junction unmatched.

The chain is built from TRBV6-5 and TRBJ2-2, with D hard to call. The CDR3 spans 13 residues. Germline assignment: CDR1 MNHEY and CDR2 SVGAGI. Between the trimmed V and J ends, which lost 6 bases and 6 bases, there was a span of 11 bases. CDR3 coding DNA: TGTGCCAGCAGACCCCTACCCCCCGGGGAGCTGTTTTTT. It is translated as CASRPLPPGELFF.

This clone has a handful of counts. The V and J genes are TRBV7-8 and TRBJ1-6; possible D gene TRBD1, 5 bases. The CDR3 is made up of 19 amino acids. Germline assignment: CDR1 SGHVS and CDR2 FQNEAQ. With 0 bases removed from V and 6 bases from J, the gap between germline ends came to 21 bases. The CDR3 here is CASSLAGRGRGRSNSPLHF. The CDR3 DNA reads as TGTGCCAGCAGCTTAGCGGGTCGCGGAAGGGGAAGGTCTAATTCACCCCTCCACTTT.

The chain joins TRBV5-4 to TRBJ1-1, with 9 bases lining up with TRBD1. The germline CDR1 and CDR2 sequences are SGHNT and YYREEE (reference sequence). The CDR3 consists of 16 residues. With 5 bases clipped from V and 0 bases from J, the junction kept 8 bases outside the gene matches. Here the CDR3 reads CASRGGTGSMNTEAFF. For the CDR3, the DNA is TGTGCCAGCAGGGGGGGGACAGGGAGTATGAACACTGAAGCTTTCTTT.